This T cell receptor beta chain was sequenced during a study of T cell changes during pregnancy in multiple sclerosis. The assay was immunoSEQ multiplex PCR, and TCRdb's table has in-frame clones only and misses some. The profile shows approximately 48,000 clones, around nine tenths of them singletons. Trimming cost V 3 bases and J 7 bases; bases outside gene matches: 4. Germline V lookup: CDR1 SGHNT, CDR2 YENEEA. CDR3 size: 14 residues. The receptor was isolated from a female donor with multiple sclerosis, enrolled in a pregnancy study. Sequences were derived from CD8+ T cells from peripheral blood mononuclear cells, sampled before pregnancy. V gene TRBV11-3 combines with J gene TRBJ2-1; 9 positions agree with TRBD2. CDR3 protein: CASSLRGGSNEQFF. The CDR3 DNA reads TGTGCCAGCAGCTTGCGGGGGGGCTCAAATGAGCAGTTCTTC.